This entry lists 26 T cell receptor beta chains sequenced from one sample in a study of T cells after yellow fever vaccination. Each CDR3 protein is one row after TCRdb ran MiXCR on the 5' RACE reads. The sample records roughly 260,000 distinct CDR3 sequences, 10% to 15% being singletons. This sample comprised CD4+ T cells sorted from PBMCs, obtained 45 days after the yellow fever booster vaccination. The receptors stem from a young man who received the YFV17D yellow fever vaccine.

This clonotype turned up a few times. The chain uses TRBV6-2 or TRBV6-3 and TRBJ2-2; D not resolved. Germline loops: CDR1 MNHEY, CDR2 SVGEGT. This CDR3 is built from 14 residues. The V end was cut by 2 bases, the J end by 4 bases, with 8 bases between. The DNA of the CDR3 is TGTGCCAGCAGTTACCTACTTCTCACCGGGGAGCTGTTTTTT. Its translation is CASSYLLLTGELFF.

This clonotype showed up just a few times. V is TRBV7-2 and J is TRBJ2-7, with D uncertain. Germline CDR1 is SGHTA and CDR2 is FQGNSA. CDR3 length: 13 amino acids. Between the trimmed V and J ends, which lost 5 bases and 7 bases, there was a span of 15 bases. The CDR3 sequence is CASSPAGLGEQYF. The CDR3 DNA reads TGTGCCAGCAGCCCCGCAGGCCTCGGAGAGCAGTACTTC.

There are a few counts of this clonotype. The genes are TRBV29-1 and TRBJ2-3; 8 bases match TRBD2. Trimming at V came to 4 bases and at J to 0 bases, leaving 6 bases not matched to a gene. The CDR3 length is 15 residues. Germline assignment: CDR1 SQVTM and CDR2 ANQGSEA. CDR3 region: CSVGGREVSTDTQYF. CDR3 coding DNA: TGCAGCGTTGGGGGGCGGGAGGTTAGCACAGATACGCAGTATTTT.

This rearrangement joins TRBV5-1 to TRBJ2-5; maybe TRBD1 (6 bases). The CDR3 sequence is 14 residues long. In germline, CDR1 is SGHRS, CDR2 YFSETQ. Trimming pared 4 bases from V and 4 bases from J, leaving 14 bases between. The chain's CDR3 is CASSRVSGAETQYF. The CDR3 coding sequence is TGCGCCAGCAGCAGGGTGTCAGGGGCAGAGACCCAGTACTTC.

V gene TRBV11-2 combines with J gene TRBJ1-1, with 8 bases aligning to TRBD1. The CDR3 totals 19 residues. Germline V gene data show CDR1 as SGHAT and CDR2 as FQNNGV. Trimming removed 3 bases from V and 7 bases from J; junction bases left unmatched: 22. In DNA form, the CDR3 reads TGTGCCAGCAGCTTGGGTCAGGGGGCGAGTTATCTTCAGAGGGATGAAGCTTTCTTT. It is translated as CASSLGQGASYLQRDEAFF. Using reference TRBV11-2 and TRBJ1-1 for the parts outside the CDR3, the full variable domain is EAGVAQSPRYKIIEKRQSVAFWCNPISGHATLYWYQQILGQGPKLLIQFQNNGVVDDSQLPKDRFSAERLKGVDSTLKIQPAKLEDSAVYLCASSLGQGASYLQRDEAFFGQGTRLTVV.

The V call is TRBV5-1, the J call TRBJ2-7; D is ambiguous. Looked up from germline, CDR1 is SGHRS and CDR2 is YFSETQ. With 7 bases removed from V and 3 bases from J, the gap between germline ends came to 20 bases. The CDR3 totals 15 residues. In DNA, the CDR3 is TGCGCCAGCGTTCCGAGCCCCGGCAGTATCTACGAGCAGTACTTC. Protein product: CASVPSPGSIYEQYF.

V and J are TRBV5-1 and TRBJ1-1; maybe TRBD1 (6 bases). V gave up 7 bases and J gave up 4 bases, with 20 bases separating them. The germline CDR1 and CDR2 sequences are SGHRS and YFSETQ. This CDR3 region has 15 residues. The CDR3 loop is CASQTQGFGFTEAFF. The CDR3 DNA reads TGCGCCAGCCAGACTCAGGGGTTCGGGTTCACTGAAGCTTTCTTT.

This clonotype was seen more than once but under ten times. The V call is TRBV7-2, the J call TRBJ2-7; TRBD2 matches 7 bases. The CDR3 contains 14 residues. Losses at the gene ends were 4 bases for V and 4 bases for J; bases not matched to a gene: 7. The germline gives CDR1 SGHTA, CDR2 FQGNSA. CDR3 bases: TGTGCCAGCAGCTACCAGCGGGACCCATACGAGCAGTACTTC. Its protein is CASSYQRDPYEQYF.

The chain employs TRBV6-2 or TRBV6-3 and TRBJ2-6; D might be TRBD2 (7 bases). The CDR3 covers 15 residues. Germline V gene data show CDR1 as MNHEY and CDR2 as SVGEGT. Between the trimmed V and J ends, which lost 8 bases and 0 bases, there was a span of 11 bases. DNA for the CDR3: TGTGCCAGCGGACGGGGGGCCTCTGGGGCCAACGTCCTGACTTTC. This codes for CASGRGASGANVLTF.

This clonotype was observed a handful of times. The chain employs TRBV7-2 and TRBJ1-4, with 7 positions matching TRBD1. Germline CDR1 reads SGHTA; CDR2 reads FQGNSA. The CDR3 loop spans 15 amino acids. With 1 base clipped from V and 7 bases from J, the junction kept 6 bases outside the gene matches. DNA for the CDR3: TGTGCCAGCAGCTTAGTGACAGGGTTCGGTGAAAAACTGTTTTTT. It translates to CASSLVTGFGEKLFF.

The rearrangement joins TRBV7-9 to TRBJ2-1; D ambiguous. The germline gives CDR1 SEHNR, CDR2 FQNEAQ (reference sequence). Trimming took 1 base from V and 4 from J, leaving 8 bases between them. The CDR3 consists of 14 residues. CDR3 bases: TGTGCCAGCAGCTTAGAGTCAGGATACAATGAGCAGTTCTTC. The encoded protein is CASSLESGYNEQFF. The whole variable domain, filled in from reference TRBV7-9 and TRBJ2-1, reads DTGVSQNPRHKITKRGQNVTFRCDPISEHNRLYWYRQTLGQGPEFLTYFQNEAQLEKSRLLSDRFSAERPKGSFSTLEIQRTEQGDSAMYLCASSLESGYNEQFFGPGTRLTVL.

This clonotype was counted between two and nine times. The chain has TRBV5-1 and TRBJ2-7; 7 bases are a match to TRBD1. V trimming: 8 bases; J trimming: 0 bases; junction bases outside the gene matches: 8. The CDR3 consists of 14 residues. Germline V CDR1 and CDR2: SGHRS, YFSETQ. The CDR3 DNA reads as TGCGCCAGTCGAACCGGGACAGCCTCCTACGAGCAGTACTTC. This gives the protein CASRTGTASYEQYF.

The chain recombines TRBV15 with TRBJ1-6, with a weak D call TRBD1 (6 bases). The ends were cut back, 2 bases at V and 7 bases at J, with 9 bases in the middle. The germline V gene encodes CDR1 LNHNV and CDR2 YYDKDF (reference sequence). CDR3 length equals 14 residues. The CDR3 reads CATSRPGTNSPLHF. The CDR3 coding sequence is TGTGCCACCAGCAGACCCGGGACAAATTCACCCCTCCACTTT.

The rearrangement joins TRBV7-9 to TRBJ2-7; 7 bases fit TRBD1. The CDR3 totals 15 residues. V was pared by 3 bases and J by 6 bases, with 11 bases of the junction left unmatched. Germline V gene data show CDR1 as SEHNR and CDR2 as FQNEAQ (reference sequence). CDR3 sequence: CASSFVAGGRSEQYF. CDR3 in DNA: TGTGCCAGCAGCTTTGTGGCAGGGGGTCGCTCCGAGCAGTACTTC. Combining the CDR3 with reference TRBV7-9 and TRBJ2-7 gives the whole variable domain DTGVSQNPRHKITKRGQNVTFRCDPISEHNRLYWYRQTLGQGPEFLTYFQNEAQLEKSRLLSDRFSAERPKGSFSTLEIQRTEQGDSAMYLCASSFVAGGRSEQYFGPGTRLTVT.

This clonotype has a handful of counts. The chain links TRBV5-1 to TRBJ2-3; D is perhaps TRBD1 or TRBD2 (5 bases each). Germline V gene data show CDR1 as SGHRS and CDR2 as YFSETQ. This CDR3 has 14 amino acids. The V end was cut by 4 bases, the J end by 6 bases, with 15 bases between. CDR3 nucleotide sequence: TGCGCCAGCAGCGAGGGACGGGCCCAGGATACGCAGTATTTT. This sequence encodes CASSEGRAQDTQYF.

In this sample, this clonotype turned up a few times. The chain combines TRBV20-1 with TRBJ2-1; 9 nucleotides match TRBD2. The CDR3 covers 14 residues. Per the germline V gene, CDR1 is DFQATT and CDR2 is SNEGSKA (reference sequence). The V gene end was trimmed by 5 bases and the J gene end by 0 bases; junction bases not matched to a gene: 2. CDR3: CSAYSGSSYNEQFF. CDR3 nucleotides: TGCAGTGCTTATAGCGGGAGCTCCTACAATGAGCAGTTCTTC.

The gene calls are TRBV9 and TRBJ2-3; no definite D call. Trimming pared 2 bases from V and 4 bases from J, leaving 8 bases between. CDR1 and CDR2 (germline): SGDLS, YYNGEE. The CDR3 loop spans 13 amino acids. CDR3 in DNA: TGTGCCAGCAGCGTGACAAGTCCAGATACGCAGTATTTT. Its protein is CASSVTSPDTQYF.

This clonotype was seen ten or more times. This chain connects TRBV15 to TRBJ2-1; 11 nucleotides align to TRBD2. V was clipped by 2 bases and J by 5 bases; unmatched bases: 8. This CDR3 contains 17 residues. Germline V gene lookup returns CDR1 LNHNV and CDR2 YYDKDF (reference sequence). The chain's CDR3 is CATSRLQTGLADNEQFF. In DNA form, the CDR3 reads TGTGCCACCAGCAGATTACAAACGGGACTAGCGGACAATGAGCAGTTCTTC.

The chain has TRBV5-1 and TRBJ2-2; D assignment may be TRBD1 or TRBD2 (5 bases each). The CDR3 is made up of 14 amino acids. Per germline, CDR1 SGHRS and CDR2 YFSETQ. The V end was cut by 4 bases, the J end by 7 bases, with 14 bases between. CDR3 nucleotides: TGCGCCAGCAGCACGGGGACGGTAATCGGGGAGCTGTTTTTT. Translating gives CASSTGTVIGELFF.

This chain connects TRBV7-8 to TRBJ2-5; D is possibly TRBD1 (5 bases). The germline gives CDR1 SGHVS, CDR2 FQNEAQ. This CDR3 contains 14 residues. The V end lost 2 bases, the J end lost 3 bases, and 10 bases lay between the germline ends. The CDR3 here is CASSLPGREETQYF. The CDR3 nucleotides read TGTGCCAGCAGCTTACCGGGCAGGGAAGAGACCCAGTACTTC.

In its sample, this clonotype was seen many times. This chain uses TRBV29-1 with TRBJ2-3; D gene uncertain. V gave up 6 bases and J gave up 2 bases, with 6 bases separating them. The CDR3 extends over 11 amino acids. Germline assignment: CDR1 SQVTM and CDR2 ANQGSEA. CDR3 region: CSVHNTDTQYF. For the CDR3, the DNA is TGCAGCGTCCATAACACAGATACGCAGTATTTT.

The gene calls are TRBV6-1 and TRBJ1-1; TRBD1 matches at 11 bases. The germline V gene encodes CDR1 MNHNS and CDR2 SASEGT. CDR3 size: 15 residues. Unmatched junction bases numbered 5, after V lost 8 bases and J lost 0 bases. Here the CDR3 reads CASRRTGGVNTEAFF. The CDR3 DNA is TGTGCCAGCCGGCGGACAGGGGGCGTGAACACTGAAGCTTTCTTT.

Worth noting for this clonotype: Mismatch with germline at one junction end may stem from a read error. The V call is TRBV14, the J call TRBJ2-1; 7 bases line up with TRBD2. The germline V gene has CDR1 SGHDN and CDR2 FVKESK. The CDR3 is 15 amino acids. The CDR3 is CARSLGGGYYNEQFF. The CDR3, as DNA: TGTGCCAGAAGCCTGGGGGGGGGTTACTACAATGAGCAGTTCTTC.

This clonotype turned up a few times. The rearrangement uses TRBV5-1 and TRBJ2-3; TRBD2 aligns across 15 bases. Germline V gene data show CDR1 as SGHRS and CDR2 as YFSETQ. Germline trimming cut 4 bases from V and 4 bases from J; bases unmatched to any gene: 25. The CDR3 has 23 residues. CDR3 in amino acids: CASSPRTGLQRTSGRAVADTQYF. The DNA for the CDR3 is TGCGCCAGCAGCCCTAGGACTGGTCTACAAAGGACTAGCGGGAGGGCCGTGGCAGATACGCAGTATTTT.

J is TRBJ2-7 and V is TRBV14; the D gene is possibly TRBD2 (6 bases). Looked up from germline, CDR1 is SGHDN and CDR2 is FVKESK. Trimming cost V 4 bases and J 4 bases, with 14 bases left between them. CDR3 size: 14 residues. The CDR3 here is CASSLRFSGYEQYF. DNA for the CDR3: TGTGCCAGCAGCCTGCGGTTTAGCGGATACGAGCAGTACTTC.

A few counts support this clonotype. The chain recombines TRBV5-1 with TRBJ2-3, with 10 positions matching TRBD2. The germline V gene encodes CDR1 SGHRS and CDR2 YFSETQ. This CDR3 is built from 15 residues. V gave up 4 bases and J gave up 2 bases; unmatched junction bases: 4. The CDR3 DNA reads as TGCGCCAGCAGCCCAACTAGCGGGAACACAGATACGCAGTATTTT. Protein sequence: CASSPTSGNTDTQYF. The variable domain in full, with the rest retrieved from reference TRBV5-1 and TRBJ2-3, is KAGVTQTPRYLIKTRGQQVTLSCSPISGHRSVSWYQQTPGQGLQFLFEYFSETQRNKGNFPGRFSGRQFSNSRSEMNVSTLELGDSALYLCASSPTSGNTDTQYFGPGTRLTVL.